One and the same sample provided the 11 T cell receptor beta chains below, sequenced in a study of blood T cell repertoires in COVID-19 (dated by TCRdb to the early 2020s). The library was produced with the immunoSEQ multiplex PCR assay. Imported from immuneACCESS, the table was reduced by TCRdb to in-frame sequences with V and J called. These copies leave out some clones; in studies compared against another copy, an unresolved V gene accounts for under half, and the cause of the remainder is not known. This sample holds 150,000 to 200,000 clones; 83% were observed only once. The ten largest make up approximately 1.5% of the sample. Sample: peripheral blood. The receptor set was obtained from a human donor in a cohort sampled during active COVID-19.

This sequence joins TRBV1 and TRBJ1-6. TRBV1 constitutes a pseudogene. The CDR3 spans 15 residues. CDR3 DNA sequence: TGCACCAGCACCCCGCTAGGGGGGGCAAATTCACCCCTCCACTTT. It yields the protein CTSTPLGGANSPLHF.

The chain employs TRBV18 and TRBJ2-1; 7 bases line up with TRBD2. The CDR3 loop spans 15 amino acids. CDR1 is KGHSH and CDR2 is LQKENI in the germline V gene. The J segment lost 7 bases and the V segment lost 6 bases, leaving 12 bases of the junction unmatched. CDR3 amino acids: CASSSLAVGRNEQFF. In DNA form, the CDR3 reads TGTGCCAGCTCTTCTCTAGCGGTCGGAAGGAATGAGCAGTTCTTC. The whole variable domain, remainder taken from reference TRBV18 and TRBJ2-1, is NAGVMQNPRHLVRRRGQEARLRCSPMKGHSHVYWYRQLPEEGLKFMVYLQKENIIDESGMPKERFSAEFPKEGPSILRIQQVVRGDSAAYFCASSSLAVGRNEQFFGPGTRLTVL.

J is TRBJ2-7 and V is TRBV28; 11 bases fit TRBD2. The length of the CDR3 is 16 residues. Germline V gene lookup returns CDR1 MDHEN and CDR2 SYDVKM. The J segment lost 0 bases and the V segment lost 3 bases, leaving 4 bases of the junction unmatched. CDR3 nucleotides: TGTGCCAGCAGTTTCGGGGGACTAGCGGACTCCTACGAGCAGTACTTC. It translates to CASSFGGLADSYEQYF. Filled out from reference TRBV28 and TRBJ2-7, the complete variable domain reads DVKVTQSSRYLVKRTGEKVFLECVQDMDHENMFWYRQDPGLGLRLIYFSYDVKMKEKGDIPEGYSVSREKKERFSLILESASTNQTSMYLCASSFGGLADSYEQYFGPGTRLTVT.

This chain connects TRBV9 to TRBJ1-3; tentatively, D is TRBD1 (5 bases). The V gene's germline CDR1 is SGDLS and CDR2 YYNGEE. The germline V and J ends were trimmed by 4 bases and 2 bases, with 7 bases remaining between them. The CDR3 totals 13 residues. The DNA of the CDR3 is TGTGCCAGCAGCTGGGGCACTGGAAACACCATATATTTT. Residues: CASSWGTGNTIYF.

The chain is built from TRBV5-1 and TRBJ2-7; D is ambiguous. From germline, CDR1 is SGHRS and CDR2 YFSETQ. This CDR3 contains 13 residues. Trimming removed 2 bases at V and 5 bases at J, with 11 bases between. CDR3 in DNA: TGCGCCAGCAGCTTAAACCGTCCGGACGAGCAGTACTTC. Translation: CASSLNRPDEQYF. Based on the CDR3 plus reference TRBV5-1 and TRBJ2-7, the full variable domain is KAGVTQTPRYLIKTRGQQVTLSCSPISGHRSVSWYQQTPGQGLQFLFEYFSETQRNKGNFPGRFSGRQFSNSRSEMNVSTLELGDSALYLCASSLNRPDEQYFGPGTRLTVT.

A few counts support this clone. The gene calls are TRBV28 and TRBJ1-1; TRBD1 aligns across 8 bases. The CDR3 contains 14 residues. Unmatched junction bases numbered 4, after V lost 6 bases and J lost 1 base. Germline-derived CDR1 and CDR2 are MDHEN and SYDVKM. DNA of the CDR3: TGTGCCAGCAGGCGGACAGGGCAGAACACTGAAGCTTTCTTT. It translates to CASRRTGQNTEAFF.

The genes are TRBV19 and TRBJ1-3; D ambiguous. This CDR3 is built from 15 residues. Germline V gene sequence: CDR1 LNHDA, CDR2 SQIVND (reference sequence). The V end was cut by 5 bases, the J end by 0 bases, with 11 bases between. This CDR3 reads CASSPRRSSGNTIYF. For the CDR3, the DNA is TGTGCCAGTAGTCCTCGAAGGAGCTCTGGAAACACCATATATTTT. The full variable domain, completed using reference TRBV19 and TRBJ1-3, is DGGITQSPKYLFRKEGQNVTLSCEQNLNHDAMYWYRQDPGQGLRLIYYSQIVNDFQKGDIAEGYSVSREKKESFPLTVTSAQKNPTAFYLCASSPRRSSGNTIYFGEGSWLTVV.

The chain employs TRBV7-2 and TRBJ1-2, with 8 nucleotides matching TRBD1. Germline CDR1 and CDR2: SGHTA and FQGNSA. Germline trimming cut 0 bases from V and 5 bases from J; bases unmatched to any gene: 8. This CDR3 is 16 amino acids long. The CDR3 reads CASSLAPGGAGYGYTF. Here the CDR3 DNA reads TGTGCCAGCAGCTTAGCACCAGGGGGCGCAGGGTATGGCTACACCTTC.

The CDR3 DNA is TGTGCCAGCAGCTTAGCGGGAGCGGGGGAGACCCAGTACTTC. The encoded protein is CASSLAGAGETQYF. The rearrangement joins TRBV7-2 to TRBJ2-5, with 7 bases that match TRBD2. The CDR3 runs to 14 residues. The germline V gene encodes CDR1 SGHTA and CDR2 FQGNSA. J gave up 5 bases and V 0 bases, and 3 bases lay outside the gene matches.

The V gene is TRBV5-1, the J gene TRBJ1-3; D unclear. This CDR3 contains 15 residues. Germline-derived CDR1 and CDR2 are SGHRS and YFSETQ. Trimming pared 0 bases from V and 0 bases from J, leaving 7 bases between. CDR3 region: CASSLGGYSGNTIYF. The CDR3 DNA reads TGCGCCAGCAGCTTGGGAGGGTACTCTGGAAACACCATATATTTT.

The chain carries TRBV5-1 and TRBJ1-5; D unresolved. V was shortened by 0 bases and J by 4 bases, with 8 bases between the two germline ends. Germline V gene sequence: CDR1 SGHRS, CDR2 YFSETQ. This CDR3 comprises 14 residues. CDR3 residues: CASSLDPRNQPQHF. CDR3 DNA: TGCGCCAGCAGCTTGGATCCCAGAAATCAGCCCCAGCATTTT.